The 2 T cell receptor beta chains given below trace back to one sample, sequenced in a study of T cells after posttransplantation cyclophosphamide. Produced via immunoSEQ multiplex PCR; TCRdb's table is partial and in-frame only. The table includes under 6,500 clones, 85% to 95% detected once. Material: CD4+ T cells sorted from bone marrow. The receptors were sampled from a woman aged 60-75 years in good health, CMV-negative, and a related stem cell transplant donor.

The CDR3 DNA is TGCGCCAGCAGCTTGGGCACAGGGGGTCCCTCCTACGAGCAGTACTTC. Its translation is CASSLGTGGPSYEQYF. The chain carries TRBV5-1 and TRBJ2-7; 8 bases agree with TRBD1. This CDR3 region has 16 residues. CDR1 and CDR2 from the germline V gene are SGHRS and YFSETQ. V lost 0 bases, J lost 0 bases, and 5 bases stayed unmatched.

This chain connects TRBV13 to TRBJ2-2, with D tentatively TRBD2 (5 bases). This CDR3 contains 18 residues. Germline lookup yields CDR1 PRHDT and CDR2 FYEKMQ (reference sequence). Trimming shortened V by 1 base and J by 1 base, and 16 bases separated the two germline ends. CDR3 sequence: CASSLVPEAVLNTGELFF. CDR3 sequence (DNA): TGTGCCAGCAGCTTAGTCCCGGAGGCCGTACTGAACACCGGGGAGCTGTTTTTT.